A selection of T cell receptor beta chains follows, all from one sample in a study of blood T cell repertoires in COVID-19. Produced via immunoSEQ multiplex PCR; TCRdb's table is partial and in-frame only. The table includes tens of thousands of clones, under 90% detected once. The sample taken for sequencing was peripheral blood. These receptors all come from a woman aged 60 to 75 with acute or convalescent COVID-19. Both conserved end residues are part of each CDR3. A D gene is named only where the DNA matches it firmly. The size of a clone is reported for some rows only, either as once, few or many, or as a class for expanded clones.

v_call,j_call,clone_size,d_call,cdr3_aa,cdr3_nt
TRBV5-4,TRBJ1-2,NA,NA,CASSLVAGFGYTF,TGTGCCAGCAGCTTGGTTGCAGGGTTCGGCTACACCTTC
TRBV12-3/TRBV12-4,TRBJ2-5,NA,NA,CASNTDRQETQYF,TGTGCCAGCAATACTGACAGGCAAGAGACCCAGTACTTC
TRBV6-5,TRBJ1-2,NA,NA,CASTVGGARGYTF,TGTGCCAGCACCGTCGGGGGGGCGAGGGGCTACACCTTC
TRBV18,TRBJ2-5,NA,TRBD2,CASSPNSRGAKTQYF,TGTGCCAGCTCACCAAATTCGCGGGGGGCGAAGACCCAGTACTTC
TRBV10-2,TRBJ2-5,NA,TRBD2,CASSELAGGQETQYF,TGCGCCAGCAGTGAACTAGCGGGGGGTCAAGAGACCCAGTACTTC
TRBV5-1,TRBJ2-1,once,TRBD1,CASSLIPGQGINEQFF,TGCGCCAGCAGCCTGATACCGGGACAGGGAATAAATGAGCAGTTCTTC
TRBV4-2,TRBJ2-7,NA,NA,CASSQGDTPKLVAYEQYF,TGTGCCAGCAGCCAAGGGGACACCCCTAAGCTAGTTGCCTACGAGCAGTACTTC
TRBV9,TRBJ1-1,NA,TRBD1,CASSVGYRGMNTEAFF,TGTGCCAGCAGCGTAGGGTACAGGGGGATGAACACTGAAGCTTTCTTT
TRBV7-9,TRBJ2-5,NA,NA,CASTQLGAGETQYF,TGTGCCAGCACGCAATTAGGGGCGGGGGAGACCCAGTACTTC
TRBV7-2,TRBJ1-4,NA,TRBD1,CASSVLGGTGNEKLFF,TGTGCCAGCAGCGTATTAGGGGGGACAGGGAATGAAAAACTGTTTTTT
TRBV7-8,TRBJ2-7,NA,NA,CASSLGGAAEQYF,TGTGCCAGCAGCTTAGGCGGGGCAGCCGAGCAGTACTTC
TRBV4-2,TRBJ1-1,NA,NA,CASSQEVTANTEAFF,TGTGCCAGCAGCCAAGAAGTGACAGCGAACACTGAAGCTTTCTTT
TRBV28,TRBJ1-2,NA,TRBD1,CASSSDRGNYGYTF,TGTGCCAGCAGCAGCGACAGGGGTAACTATGGCTACACCTTC
TRBV19,TRBJ1-1,NA,TRBD1,CASSIGGQALWDTEAFF,TGTGCCAGTAGTATAGGCGGACAGGCCTTATGGGACACTGAAGCTTTCTTT
TRBV28,TRBJ2-5,NA,NA,CASSPQSGGETQYF,TGTGCCAGCAGTCCCCAGAGCGGTGGGGAGACCCAGTACTTC
TRBV7-2,TRBJ2-2,NA,NA,CASSLAGAATGELFF,TGTGCCAGCAGCTTAGCAGGGGCCGCCACCGGGGAGCTGTTTTTT
TRBV29-1,TRBJ1-4,once,TRBD1,CSVETGGNEKLFF,TGCAGCGTAGAGACAGGGGGCAATGAAAAACTGTTTTTT
TRBV19,TRBJ1-2,NA,NA,CASSIQGKNNYGYTF,TGTGCCAGTAGTATCCAGGGGAAAAATAACTATGGCTACACCTTC
TRBV7-3,TRBJ2-2,NA,TRBD1,CASSWGQVATGELFF,TGTGCCAGCAGCTGGGGACAGGTCGCTACCGGGGAGCTGTTTTTT
TRBV9,TRBJ1-3,NA,NA,CASSAAGTGNTIYF,TGTGCCAGCAGTGCGGCAGGGACTGGAAACACCATATATTTT
TRBV2,TRBJ1-4,NA,NA,CASRVQGEKLFF,TGTGCCAGCAGGGTGCAGGGAGAAAAACTGTTTTTT
TRBV4-1,TRBJ2-7,NA,TRBD2,CASSSPRSGASEQYF,TGCGCCAGCAGCTCCCCCCGTAGCGGGGCTTCTGAGCAGTACTTC
TRBV19,TRBJ2-1,NA,TRBD1,CASSDPAAGGNEQFF,TGTGCCAGTAGCGATCCAGCGGCAGGGGGCAATGAGCAGTTCTTC
TRBV5-6,TRBJ1-1,NA,TRBD1,CASSLRGLGTEAFF,TGTGCCAGCAGCTTGAGGGGGCTGGGGACTGAAGCTTTCTTT
TRBV12-3/TRBV12-4,TRBJ2-3,NA,TRBD1,CASSRTGADTQYF,TGTGCCAGCAGTCGGACAGGGGCAGATACGCAGTATTTT
TRBV4-1,TRBJ1-6,NA,TRBD1,CASREQQGGLSPLHF,TGCGCCAGCAGGGAGCAACAGGGGGGTCTTTCACCCCTCCACTTT
TRBV23-1,TRBJ2-5,once,NA,CASSQSDSSLSDQETQYF,TGCGCCAGCAGTCAGTCGGACAGTAGTCTAAGTGACCAAGAGACCCAGTACTTC
TRBV30,TRBJ1-4,NA,TRBD1,CAWRNRQGGNEKLFF,TGTGCCTGGAGAAACCGACAGGGGGGTAATGAAAAACTGTTTTTT
TRBV6-6,TRBJ1-1,NA,NA,CASTERGENTEAFF,TGTGCCAGCACGGAACGGGGAGAGAACACTGAAGCTTTCTTT
TRBV15,TRBJ1-5,once,NA,CATSTRRLRGWDRPQHF,TGTGCCACCAGCACACGCCGGTTGAGGGGGTGGGATAGGCCCCAGCATTTT
TRBV6-1,TRBJ1-5,few,NA,CASSEQRNQPQHF,TGTGCCAGCAGTGAACAGAGGAATCAGCCCCAGCATTTT
TRBV29-1,TRBJ2-7,NA,TRBD2,CSVPSNGGDEQYF,TGCAGCGTCCCCTCGAACGGGGGGGACGAGCAGTACTTC
TRBV18,TRBJ2-2,NA,TRBD2,CASSPGTTISGELFF,TGTGCCAGCTCACCCGGGACTACAATCTCCGGGGAGCTGTTTTTT
TRBV6-5,TRBJ1-1,NA,NA,CASSYSLPASYTEAFF,TGTGCCAGCAGTTACTCCCTTCCCGCGTCCTACACTGAAGCTTTCTTT
TRBV16,TRBJ1-5,NA,TRBD1,CASSQGNRGQLDSNQPQHF,TGTGCCAGCAGCCAAGGAAACAGGGGGCAATTGGATAGCAATCAGCCCCAGCATTTT
TRBV2,TRBJ2-2,NA,TRBD2,CASSASGGRTGELFF,TGTGCCAGCAGTGCTAGCGGGGGCCGCACCGGGGAGCTGTTTTTT
TRBV4-1,TRBJ1-2,NA,TRBD1,CASSQPDRVNYGYTF,TGCGCCAGCAGCCAGCCCGACAGGGTGAACTATGGCTACACCTTC
TRBV21-1,TRBJ2-5,NA,NA,CASSKVSLAGNQETQYF,TGTGCCAGCAGCAAAGTAAGTCTAGCGGGAAACCAAGAGACCCAGTACTTC
TRBV15,TRBJ1-5,NA,TRBD1,CATSRGTGMSGNQPQHF,TGTGCCACCAGCCGCGGGACAGGGATGTCTGGCAATCAGCCCCAGCATTTT
TRBV4-2,TRBJ2-3,NA,NA,CASSQEAGAGVDTQYF,TGTGCCAGCAGCCAAGAAGCAGGGGCCGGGGTAGATACGCAGTATTTT
TRBV5-1,TRBJ2-7,NA,NA,CASSLGSGYEQYF,TGCGCCAGCAGCTTAGGTAGCGGCTACGAGCAGTACTTC
TRBV18,TRBJ2-6,NA,NA,CASSPPGAGANVLTF,TGTGCCAGCTCACCACCAGGGGCTGGGGCCAACGTCCTGACTTTC
TRBV19,TRBJ2-2,NA,NA,CASSTSIGGGYGELFF,TGTGCCAGTAGTACGTCTATTGGCGGGGGCTACGGGGAGCTGTTTTTT
TRBV11-2,TRBJ2-2,NA,NA,CASSINPPPVGELFF,TGTGCCAGCAGCATTAACCCACCCCCAGTCGGGGAGCTGTTTTTT
TRBV2,TRBJ2-2,NA,TRBD1,CASSEGDRGTGELFF,TGTGCCAGCAGTGAAGGGGACAGGGGCACCGGGGAGCTGTTTTTT
TRBV12-3/TRBV12-4,TRBJ1-1,NA,NA,CASRQGSEAFF,TGTGCCAGCAGGCAGGGTTCTGAAGCTTTCTTT
TRBV5-4,TRBJ1-6,NA,NA,CASSIPGEGSPLHF,TGTGCCAGCAGCATACCAGGGGAGGGTTCACCCCTCCACTTT
TRBV10-3,TRBJ2-7,NA,TRBD2,CAISVKSGSYEQYF,TGTGCCATCAGTGTCAAGAGCGGGAGTTACGAGCAGTACTTC
TRBV11-3,TRBJ2-7,NA,NA,CASSLSGGYEQYF,TGTGCCAGCAGCCTTTCAGGGGGGTACGAGCAGTACTTC
TRBV29-1,TRBJ1-4,NA,NA,CSVTGVTNEKLFF,TGCAGCGTTACCGGGGTAACTAATGAAAAACTGTTTTTT
TRBV7-2,TRBJ2-7,NA,TRBD2,CASSLSAGVGQYF,TGTGCCAGCAGCTTATCGGCGGGAGTGGGGCAGTACTTC
TRBV19,TRBJ1-5,NA,NA,CASSISQGGNQPQHF,TGTGCCAGTAGTATCAGTCAGGGTGGCAATCAGCCCCAGCATTTT
TRBV25-1,TRBJ2-7,NA,NA,CASSPGHTGYEQYF,TGTGCCAGCAGTCCTGGGCATACCGGCTACGAGCAGTACTTC